This TCR beta chain was recorded in a study of OX40 agonist ivuxolimab in advanced cancers. In the study overall: Every 2 weeks, ivuxolimab was infused into the patients intravenously at between 0.01 and 10 mg/kg. One hepatocellular carcinoma and two cutaneous melanoma patients partially responded.

This clone was seen just once. Its antigen is not known. TCRdb's copy holds only in-frame clones and misses some; the assay was immunoSEQ multiplex PCR. The data show 30,000 to 40,000 clones, less than 85% seen once. The germline gives CDR1 MGHDK, CDR2 SYGVNS. The CDR3 runs to 13 residues. Trimming removed 0 bases at V and 3 bases at J, with 6 bases between. Whole-study results and caveats: At doses 0.1 to 3.0 mg/kg, CD4+ and CD8+ clones expanded.

The chain employs TRBV25-1 and TRBJ2-7; no reliable D call. Source: CD4+ or CD8+ T cells sorted from blood, taken in a trial of the OX40 agonist ivuxolimab. This TCR derives from an adult with an advanced solid tumor such as melanoma, head and neck, liver or kidney cancer. CDR3 sequence reads: CASSEYWGYEQYF. For the CDR3, the DNA is TGTGCCAGCAGTGAATATTGGGGCTACGAGCAGTACTTC.